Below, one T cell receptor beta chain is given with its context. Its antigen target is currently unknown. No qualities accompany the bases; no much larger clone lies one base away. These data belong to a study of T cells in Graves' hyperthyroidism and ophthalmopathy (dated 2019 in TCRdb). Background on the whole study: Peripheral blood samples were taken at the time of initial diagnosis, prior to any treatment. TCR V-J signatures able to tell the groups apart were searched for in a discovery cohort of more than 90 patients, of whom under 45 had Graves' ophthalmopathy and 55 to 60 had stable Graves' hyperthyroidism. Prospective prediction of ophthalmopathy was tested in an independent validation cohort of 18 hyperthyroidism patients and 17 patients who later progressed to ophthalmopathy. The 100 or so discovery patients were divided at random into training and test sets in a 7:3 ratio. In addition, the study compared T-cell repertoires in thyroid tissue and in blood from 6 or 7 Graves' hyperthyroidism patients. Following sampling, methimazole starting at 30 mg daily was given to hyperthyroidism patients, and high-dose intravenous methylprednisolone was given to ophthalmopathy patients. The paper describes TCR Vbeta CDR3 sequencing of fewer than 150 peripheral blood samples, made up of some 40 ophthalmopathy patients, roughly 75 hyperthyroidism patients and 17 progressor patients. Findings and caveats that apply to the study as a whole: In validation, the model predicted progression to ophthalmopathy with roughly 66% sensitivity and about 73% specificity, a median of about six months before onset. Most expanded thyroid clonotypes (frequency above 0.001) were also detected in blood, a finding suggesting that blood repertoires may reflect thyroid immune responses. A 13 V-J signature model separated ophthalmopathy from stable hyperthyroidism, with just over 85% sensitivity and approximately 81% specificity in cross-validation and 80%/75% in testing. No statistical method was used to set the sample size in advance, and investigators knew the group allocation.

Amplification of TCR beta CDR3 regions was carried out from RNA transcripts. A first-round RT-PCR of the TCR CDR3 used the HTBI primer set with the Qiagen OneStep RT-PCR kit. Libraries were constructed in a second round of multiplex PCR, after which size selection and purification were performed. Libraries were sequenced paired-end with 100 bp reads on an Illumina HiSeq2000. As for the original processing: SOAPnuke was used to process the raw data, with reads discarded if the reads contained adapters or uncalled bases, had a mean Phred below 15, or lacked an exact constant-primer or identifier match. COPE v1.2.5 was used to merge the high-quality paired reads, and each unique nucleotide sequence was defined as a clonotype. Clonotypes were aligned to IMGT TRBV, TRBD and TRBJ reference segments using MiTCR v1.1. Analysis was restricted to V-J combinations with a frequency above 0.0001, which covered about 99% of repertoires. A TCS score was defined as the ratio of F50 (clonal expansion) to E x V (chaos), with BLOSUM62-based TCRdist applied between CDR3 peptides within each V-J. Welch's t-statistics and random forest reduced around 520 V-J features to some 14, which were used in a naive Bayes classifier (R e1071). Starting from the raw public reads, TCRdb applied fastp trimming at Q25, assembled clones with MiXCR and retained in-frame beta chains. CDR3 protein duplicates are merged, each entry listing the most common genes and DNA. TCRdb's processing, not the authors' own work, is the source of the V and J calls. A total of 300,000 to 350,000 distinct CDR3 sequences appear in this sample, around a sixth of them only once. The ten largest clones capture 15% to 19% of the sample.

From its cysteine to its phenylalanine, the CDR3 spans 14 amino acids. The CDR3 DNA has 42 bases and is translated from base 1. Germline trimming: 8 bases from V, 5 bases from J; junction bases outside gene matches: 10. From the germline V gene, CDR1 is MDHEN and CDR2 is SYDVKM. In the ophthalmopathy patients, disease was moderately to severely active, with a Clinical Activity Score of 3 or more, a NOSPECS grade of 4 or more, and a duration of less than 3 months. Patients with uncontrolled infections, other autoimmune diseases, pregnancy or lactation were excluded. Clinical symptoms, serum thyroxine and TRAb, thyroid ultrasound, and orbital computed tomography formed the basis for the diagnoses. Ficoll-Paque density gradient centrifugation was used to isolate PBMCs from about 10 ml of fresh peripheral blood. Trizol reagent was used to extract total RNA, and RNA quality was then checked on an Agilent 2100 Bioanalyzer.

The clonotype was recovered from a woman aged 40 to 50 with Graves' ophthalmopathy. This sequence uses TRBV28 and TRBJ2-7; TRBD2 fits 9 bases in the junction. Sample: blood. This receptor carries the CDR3 CASGLAGAVHEQYF. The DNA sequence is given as TGTGCCAGCGGATTAGCGGGAGCGGTACACGAGCAGTACTTC.